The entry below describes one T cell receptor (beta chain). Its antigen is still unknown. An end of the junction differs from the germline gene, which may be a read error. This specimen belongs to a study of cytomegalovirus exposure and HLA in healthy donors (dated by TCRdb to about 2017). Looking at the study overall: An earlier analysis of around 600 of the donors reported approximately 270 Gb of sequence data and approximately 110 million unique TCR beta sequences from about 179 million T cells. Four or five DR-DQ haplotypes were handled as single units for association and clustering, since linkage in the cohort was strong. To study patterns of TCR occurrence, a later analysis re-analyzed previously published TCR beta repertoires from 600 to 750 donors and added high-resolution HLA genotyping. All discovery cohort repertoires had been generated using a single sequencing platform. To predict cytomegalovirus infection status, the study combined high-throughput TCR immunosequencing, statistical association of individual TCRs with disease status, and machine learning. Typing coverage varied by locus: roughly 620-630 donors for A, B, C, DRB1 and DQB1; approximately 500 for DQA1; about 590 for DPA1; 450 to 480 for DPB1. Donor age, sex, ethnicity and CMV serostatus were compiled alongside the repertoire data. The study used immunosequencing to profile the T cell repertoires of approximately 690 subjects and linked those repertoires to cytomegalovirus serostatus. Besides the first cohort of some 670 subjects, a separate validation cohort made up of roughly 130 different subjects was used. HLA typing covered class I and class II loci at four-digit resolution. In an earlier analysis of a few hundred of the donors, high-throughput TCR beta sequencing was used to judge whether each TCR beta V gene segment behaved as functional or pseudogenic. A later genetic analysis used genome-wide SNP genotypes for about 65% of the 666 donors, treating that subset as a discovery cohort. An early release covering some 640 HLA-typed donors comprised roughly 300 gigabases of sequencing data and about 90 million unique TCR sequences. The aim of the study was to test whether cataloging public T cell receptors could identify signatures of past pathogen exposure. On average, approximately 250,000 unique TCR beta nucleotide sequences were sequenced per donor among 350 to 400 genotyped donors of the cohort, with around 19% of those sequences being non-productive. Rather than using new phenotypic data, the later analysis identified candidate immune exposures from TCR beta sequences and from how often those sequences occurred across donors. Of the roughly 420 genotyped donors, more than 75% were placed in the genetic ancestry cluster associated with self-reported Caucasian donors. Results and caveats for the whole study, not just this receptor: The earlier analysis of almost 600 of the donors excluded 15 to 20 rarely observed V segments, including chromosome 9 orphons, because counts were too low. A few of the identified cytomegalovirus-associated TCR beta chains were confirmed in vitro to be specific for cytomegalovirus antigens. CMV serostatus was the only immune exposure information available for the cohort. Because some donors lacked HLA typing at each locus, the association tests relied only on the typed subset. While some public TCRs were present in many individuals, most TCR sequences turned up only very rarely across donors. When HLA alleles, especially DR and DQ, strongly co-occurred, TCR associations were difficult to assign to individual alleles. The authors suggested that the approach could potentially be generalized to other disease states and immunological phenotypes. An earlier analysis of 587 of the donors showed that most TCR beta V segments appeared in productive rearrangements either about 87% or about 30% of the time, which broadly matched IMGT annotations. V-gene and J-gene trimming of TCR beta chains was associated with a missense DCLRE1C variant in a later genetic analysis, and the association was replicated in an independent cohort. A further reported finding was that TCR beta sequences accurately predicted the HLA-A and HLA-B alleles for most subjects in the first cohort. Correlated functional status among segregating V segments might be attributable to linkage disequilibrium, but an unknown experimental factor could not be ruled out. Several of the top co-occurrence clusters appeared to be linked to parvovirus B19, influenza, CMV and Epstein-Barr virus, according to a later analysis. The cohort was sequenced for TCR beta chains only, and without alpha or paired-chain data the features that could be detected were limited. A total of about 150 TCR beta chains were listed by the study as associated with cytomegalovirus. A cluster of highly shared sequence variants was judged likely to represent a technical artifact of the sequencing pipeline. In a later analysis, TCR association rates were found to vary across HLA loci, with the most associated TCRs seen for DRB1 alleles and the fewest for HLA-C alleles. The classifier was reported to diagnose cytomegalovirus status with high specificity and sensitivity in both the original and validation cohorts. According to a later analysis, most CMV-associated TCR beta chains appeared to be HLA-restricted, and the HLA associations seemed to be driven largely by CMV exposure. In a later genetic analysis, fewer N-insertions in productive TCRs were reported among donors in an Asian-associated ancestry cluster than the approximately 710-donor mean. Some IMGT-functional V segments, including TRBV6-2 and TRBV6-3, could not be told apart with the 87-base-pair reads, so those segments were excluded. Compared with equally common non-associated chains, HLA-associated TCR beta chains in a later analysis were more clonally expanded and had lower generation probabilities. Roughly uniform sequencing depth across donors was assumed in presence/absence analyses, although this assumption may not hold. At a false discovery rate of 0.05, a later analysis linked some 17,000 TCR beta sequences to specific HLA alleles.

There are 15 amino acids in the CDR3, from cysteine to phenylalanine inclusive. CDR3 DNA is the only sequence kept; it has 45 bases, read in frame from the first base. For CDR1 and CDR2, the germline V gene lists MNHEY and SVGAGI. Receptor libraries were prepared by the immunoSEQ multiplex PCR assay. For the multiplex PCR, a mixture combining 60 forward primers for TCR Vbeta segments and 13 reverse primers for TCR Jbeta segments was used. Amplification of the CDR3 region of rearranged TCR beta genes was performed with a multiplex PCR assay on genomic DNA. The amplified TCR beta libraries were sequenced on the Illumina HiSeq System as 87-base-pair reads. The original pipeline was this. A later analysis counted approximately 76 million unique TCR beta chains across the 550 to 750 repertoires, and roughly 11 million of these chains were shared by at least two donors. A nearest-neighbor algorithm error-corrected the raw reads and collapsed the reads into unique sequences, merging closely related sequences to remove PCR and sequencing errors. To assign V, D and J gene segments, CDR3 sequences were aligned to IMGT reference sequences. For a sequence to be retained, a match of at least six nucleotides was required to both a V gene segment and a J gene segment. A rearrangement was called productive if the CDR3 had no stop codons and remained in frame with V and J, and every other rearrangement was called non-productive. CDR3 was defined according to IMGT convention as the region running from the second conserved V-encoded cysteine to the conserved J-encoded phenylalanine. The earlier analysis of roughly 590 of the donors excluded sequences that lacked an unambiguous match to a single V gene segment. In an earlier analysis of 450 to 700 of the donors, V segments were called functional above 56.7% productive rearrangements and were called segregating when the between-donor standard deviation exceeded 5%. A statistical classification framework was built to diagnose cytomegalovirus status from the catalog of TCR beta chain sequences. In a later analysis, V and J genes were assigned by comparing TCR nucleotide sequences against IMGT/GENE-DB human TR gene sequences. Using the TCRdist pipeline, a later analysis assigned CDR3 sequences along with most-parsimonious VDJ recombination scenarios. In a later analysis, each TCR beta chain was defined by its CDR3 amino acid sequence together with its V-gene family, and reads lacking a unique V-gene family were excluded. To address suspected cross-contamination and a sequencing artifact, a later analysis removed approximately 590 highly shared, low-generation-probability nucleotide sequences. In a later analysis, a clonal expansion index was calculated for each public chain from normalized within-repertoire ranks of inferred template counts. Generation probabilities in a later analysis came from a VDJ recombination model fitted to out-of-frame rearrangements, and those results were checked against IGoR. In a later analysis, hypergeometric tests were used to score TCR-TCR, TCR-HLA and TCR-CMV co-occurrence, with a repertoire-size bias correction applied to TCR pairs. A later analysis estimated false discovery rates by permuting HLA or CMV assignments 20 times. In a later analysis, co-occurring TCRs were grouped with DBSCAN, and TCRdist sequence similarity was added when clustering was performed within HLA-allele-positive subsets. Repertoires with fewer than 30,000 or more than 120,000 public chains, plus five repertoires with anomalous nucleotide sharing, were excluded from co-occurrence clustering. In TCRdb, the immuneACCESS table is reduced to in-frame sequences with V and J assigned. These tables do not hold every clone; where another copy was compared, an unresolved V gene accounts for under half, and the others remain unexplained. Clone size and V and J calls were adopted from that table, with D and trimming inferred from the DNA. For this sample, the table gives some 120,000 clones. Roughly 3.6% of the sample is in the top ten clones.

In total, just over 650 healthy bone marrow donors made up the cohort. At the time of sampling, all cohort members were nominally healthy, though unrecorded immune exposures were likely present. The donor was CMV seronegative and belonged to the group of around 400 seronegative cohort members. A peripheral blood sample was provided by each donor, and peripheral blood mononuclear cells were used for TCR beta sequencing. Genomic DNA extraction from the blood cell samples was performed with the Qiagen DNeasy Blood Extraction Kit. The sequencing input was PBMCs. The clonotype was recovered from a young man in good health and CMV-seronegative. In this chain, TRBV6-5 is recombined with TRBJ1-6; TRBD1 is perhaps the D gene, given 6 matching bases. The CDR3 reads CASKWGGPRNPPLHF. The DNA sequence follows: TGTGCCAGCAAGTGGGGGGGGCCCCGTAATCCACCCCTCCACTTT.